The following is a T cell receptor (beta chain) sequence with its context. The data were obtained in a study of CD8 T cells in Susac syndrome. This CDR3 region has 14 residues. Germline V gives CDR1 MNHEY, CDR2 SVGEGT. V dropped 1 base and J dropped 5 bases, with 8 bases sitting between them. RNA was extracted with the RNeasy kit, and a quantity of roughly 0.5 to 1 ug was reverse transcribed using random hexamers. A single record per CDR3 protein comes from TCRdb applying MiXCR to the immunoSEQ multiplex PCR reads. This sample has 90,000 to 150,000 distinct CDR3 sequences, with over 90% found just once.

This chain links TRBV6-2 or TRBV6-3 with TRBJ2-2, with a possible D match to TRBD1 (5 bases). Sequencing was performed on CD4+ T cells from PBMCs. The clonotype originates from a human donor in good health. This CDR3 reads CASSYWQGTGELFF. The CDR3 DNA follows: TGTGCCAGCAGTTACTGGCAGGGTACCGGGGAGCTGTTTTTT.